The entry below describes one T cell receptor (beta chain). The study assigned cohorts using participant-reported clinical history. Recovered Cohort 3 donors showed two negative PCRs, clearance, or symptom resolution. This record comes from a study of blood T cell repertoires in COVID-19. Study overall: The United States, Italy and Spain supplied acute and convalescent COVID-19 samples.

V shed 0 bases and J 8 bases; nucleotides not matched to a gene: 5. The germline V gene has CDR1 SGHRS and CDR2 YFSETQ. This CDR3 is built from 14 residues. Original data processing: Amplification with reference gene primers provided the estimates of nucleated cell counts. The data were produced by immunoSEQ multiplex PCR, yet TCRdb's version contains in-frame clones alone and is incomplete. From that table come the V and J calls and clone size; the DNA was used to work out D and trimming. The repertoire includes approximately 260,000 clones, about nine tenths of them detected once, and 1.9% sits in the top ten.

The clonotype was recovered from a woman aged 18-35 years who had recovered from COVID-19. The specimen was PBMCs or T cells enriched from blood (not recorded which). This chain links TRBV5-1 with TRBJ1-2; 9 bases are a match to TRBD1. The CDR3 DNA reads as TGCGCCAGCAGCTTGGGGGGACAGGGCTTCGGCTACACCTTC. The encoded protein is CASSLGGQGFGYTF. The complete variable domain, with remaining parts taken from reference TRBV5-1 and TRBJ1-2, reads KAGVTQTPRYLIKTRGQQVTLSCSPISGHRSVSWYQQTPGQGLQFLFEYFSETQRNKGNFPGRFSGRQFSNSRSEMNVSTLELGDSALYLCASSLGGQGFGYTFGSGTRLTVV.